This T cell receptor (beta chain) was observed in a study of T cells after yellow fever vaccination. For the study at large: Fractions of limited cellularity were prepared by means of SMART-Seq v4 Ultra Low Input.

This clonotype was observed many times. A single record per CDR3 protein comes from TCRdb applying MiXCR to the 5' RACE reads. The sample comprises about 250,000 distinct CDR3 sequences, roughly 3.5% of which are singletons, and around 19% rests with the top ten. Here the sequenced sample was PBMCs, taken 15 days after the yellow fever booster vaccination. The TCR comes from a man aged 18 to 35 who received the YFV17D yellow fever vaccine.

This chain's CDR3 is CATSDGTGYGYTF. The CDR3 nucleotides are TGTGCCACCAGTGACGGTACAGGCTATGGCTACACCTTC. V is TRBV24-1 and J is TRBJ1-2; TRBD1 is a possible D gene (5 bases). Trimming left V 4 bases short and J 4 bases short, with 9 bases between. CDR1 and CDR2 (germline): KGHDR, SFDVKD. There are 13 residues in the CDR3.